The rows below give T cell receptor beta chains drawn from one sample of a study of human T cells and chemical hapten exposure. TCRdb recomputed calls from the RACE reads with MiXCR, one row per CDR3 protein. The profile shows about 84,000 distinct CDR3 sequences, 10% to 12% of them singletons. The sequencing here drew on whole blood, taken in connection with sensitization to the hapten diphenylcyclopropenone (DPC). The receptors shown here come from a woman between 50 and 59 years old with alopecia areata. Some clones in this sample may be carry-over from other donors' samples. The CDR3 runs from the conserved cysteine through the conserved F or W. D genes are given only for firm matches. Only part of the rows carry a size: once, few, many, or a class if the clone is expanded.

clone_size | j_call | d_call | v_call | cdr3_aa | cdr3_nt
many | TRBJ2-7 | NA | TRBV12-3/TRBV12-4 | CASSLGQIDSSYEQYF | TGTGCCAGCAGTTTGGGGCAGATCGACAGCTCCTACGAGCAGTACTTC
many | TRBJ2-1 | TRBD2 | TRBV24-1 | CATSDSTSGRAALNNEQFF | TGTGCCACCAGTGACTCGACTAGCGGGAGGGCCGCTCTAAACAATGAGCAGTTCTTC
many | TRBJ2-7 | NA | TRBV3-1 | CASSQVRGYEQYF | TGTGCCAGCAGCCAAGTTCGGGGCTACGAGCAGTACTTC
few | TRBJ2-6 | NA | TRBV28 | CASSPIPGAGANVLTF | TGTGCCAGCAGTCCGATCCCAGGGGCTGGGGCCAACGTCCTGACTTTC
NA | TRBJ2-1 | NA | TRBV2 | CASSEGGRSYNEQFF | TGTGCCAGCAGTGAGGGGGGTCGCTCCTACAATGAGCAGTTCTTC
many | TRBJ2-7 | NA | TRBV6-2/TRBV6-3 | CASTTPRSYEQYF | TGTGCCAGCACCACACCCCGCTCCTACGAGCAGTACTTC
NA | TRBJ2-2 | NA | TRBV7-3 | CASSLYSEELFF | TGTGCCAGCAGCTTATACTCCGAGGAGCTGTTTTTT
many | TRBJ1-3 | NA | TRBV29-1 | CSVTGSSGNTIYF | TGCAGCGTCACCGGCAGCTCTGGAAACACCATATATTTT
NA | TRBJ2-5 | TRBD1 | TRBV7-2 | CASSPAGTVRTQYF | TGTGCCAGCAGCCCTGCTGGGACAGTAAGGACCCAGTACTTC
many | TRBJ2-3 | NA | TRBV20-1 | CSAFSGGGTDTQYF | TGCAGTGCTTTTAGCGGTGGAGGGACAGATACGCAGTATTTT
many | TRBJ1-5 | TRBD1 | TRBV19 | CASRFETGGNQPQHF | TGTGCCAGTAGGTTTGAAACAGGGGGCAATCAGCCCCAGCATTTT
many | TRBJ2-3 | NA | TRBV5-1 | CASSLGWGVRTDTQYF | TGCGCCAGCAGCTTAGGATGGGGCGTGAGGACAGATACGCAGTATTTT
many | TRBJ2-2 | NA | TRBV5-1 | CASSVRGTGELFF | TGCGCCAGCAGCGTCCGGGGCACCGGGGAGCTGTTTTTT
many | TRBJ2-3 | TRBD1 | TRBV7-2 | CASSLARTGATDTQYF | TGTGCCAGCAGCTTAGCCCGGACAGGAGCCACAGATACGCAGTATTTT
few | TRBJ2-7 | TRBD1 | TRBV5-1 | CASSRDRAEQYF | TGCGCCAGCAGCCGCGACAGGGCCGAGCAGTACTTC
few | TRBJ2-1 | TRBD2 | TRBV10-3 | CAISESAGTSGRNEQFF | TGTGCCATCAGTGAGTCAGCCGGGACTAGCGGGAGGAATGAGCAGTTCTTC
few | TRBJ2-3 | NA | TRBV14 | CASSQHPARGDDTQYF | TGTGCCAGCAGCCAACATCCGGCTCGCGGGGATGATACGCAGTATTTT
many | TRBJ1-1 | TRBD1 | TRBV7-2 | CASSVEMGGRGSTEAFF | TGTGCCAGCAGCGTAGAAATGGGGGGCAGGGGGAGTACTGAAGCCTTCTTT